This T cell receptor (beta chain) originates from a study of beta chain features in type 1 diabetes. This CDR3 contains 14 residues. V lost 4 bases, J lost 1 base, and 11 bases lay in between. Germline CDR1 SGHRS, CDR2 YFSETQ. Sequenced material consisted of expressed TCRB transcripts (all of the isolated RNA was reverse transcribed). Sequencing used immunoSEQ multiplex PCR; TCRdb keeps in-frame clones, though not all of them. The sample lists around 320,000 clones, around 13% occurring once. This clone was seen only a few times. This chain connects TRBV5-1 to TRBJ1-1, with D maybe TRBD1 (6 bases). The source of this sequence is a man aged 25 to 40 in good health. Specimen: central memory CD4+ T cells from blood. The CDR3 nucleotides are TGCGCCAGCAGCGAACAGGGACGGAACACTGAAGCTTTCTTT. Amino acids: CASSEQGRNTEAFF.